Following are 8 T cell receptor beta chains from one sample sequenced in a study of cytomegalovirus exposure and HLA in healthy donors. PCR amplification relied on 60 Vbeta primers (plus 13 Jbeta primers). The table came from immunoSEQ multiplex PCR; TCRdb's copy has only in-frame clones and leaves some out. The record lists 100,000 to 150,000 clones, of which the ten most abundant hold 1.5% to 2%. Sequenced: PBMCs. Every receptor here comes from a man aged 18 to 29 in good health and CMV-seronegative.

V usage is TRBV27 and J usage is TRBJ1-5; D is perhaps TRBD1 (6 bases). The germline V gene encodes CDR1 MNHEY and CDR2 SMNVEV (reference sequence). The CDR3 is 14 amino acids. The V gene lost 1 base and the J gene lost 7 bases, with 11 bases spanning the gap. Here the CDR3 reads CASSLFRGRQPQHF. CDR3 sequence (DNA): TGTGCCAGCAGTTTATTCAGGGGAAGGCAGCCCCAGCATTTT.

Worth noting for this clone: At one end the junction does not follow the germline gene, possibly because of a read error. Other DNA sequences from this sample encode an identical CDR3 as well. The chain couples TRBV25-1 to TRBJ1-2, with 7 bases identical to TRBD1. Germline assignment: CDR1 MGHDK and CDR2 SYGVNS. The CDR3 consists of 14 residues. The CDR3 protein is CASSVVGGNYGYTF. In DNA, the CDR3 is TGTGCCAGCAGTGTTGTAGGGGGCAACTACGGCTACACCTTC.

The chain combines TRBV19 with TRBJ2-1; perhaps TRBD1 as D (6 bases). The CDR3 runs to 15 residues. V was shortened by 5 bases and J by 9 bases, with 20 bases between the two germline ends. Per the germline V gene, CDR1 is LNHDA and CDR2 is SQIVND (reference sequence). The CDR3 DNA follows: TGTGCCAGTAGTCCCCCAGGGGCCGCAGGGGTTGAGCAGTTCTTC. This gives the protein CASSPPGAAGVEQFF.

The V call is TRBV29-1, the J call TRBJ1-1; D may be TRBD1 (5 bases). CDR1 is SQVTM and CDR2 is ANQGSEA in the germline V gene. The CDR3 totals 12 residues. Trimming removed 7 bases from V and 0 bases from J, with 9 bases in between. CDR3 amino acids: CSATGMNTEAFF. The CDR3 region has the DNA TGCAGCGCTACAGGCATGAACACTGAAGCTTTCTTT.

V usage is TRBV6-9 and J usage is TRBJ1-1; no clear D gene. V dropped 6 bases and J dropped 1 base, with 9 bases sitting between them. The CDR3 has 13 amino acids. Germline V CDR1 and CDR2: MNHGY, SVAAGI. Written as DNA, the CDR3 is TGTGCCAGCAGAACAGCAGAGAACACTGAAGCTTTCTTT. Its translation is CASRTAENTEAFF.

This chain connects TRBV2 to TRBJ2-5, with D hard to call. The J call may be incorrect, as the DNA end agrees better with TRBJ2-7. Per germline, CDR1 SNHLY and CDR2 FYNNEI. The CDR3 has 12 residues. CDR3 protein: CASKLGIYEQYF. The CDR3 DNA is TGTGCCAGCAAGCTTGGTATCTACGAGCAGTACTTC.

The CDR3, as DNA: TGTGCCAGCAGGGCGGAGGCCGGGGAGCTGTTTTTT. Translated, it gives CASRAEAGELFF. The chain recombines TRBV7-9 with TRBJ2-2, with D tentatively TRBD2 (5 bases). Germline V gives CDR1 SEHNR, CDR2 FQNEAQ (reference sequence). This CDR3 is built from 12 residues. The V end was cut by 6 bases, the J end by 6 bases, with 8 bases between.

The chain employs TRBV9 and TRBJ2-3, with 10 nucleotides matching TRBD2. Germline lookup yields CDR1 SGDLS and CDR2 YYNGEE. The J segment lost 0 bases and the V segment lost 1 base, leaving 5 bases of the junction unmatched. The CDR3 is made up of 17 amino acids. The CDR3 spells CASSVISGGSSTDTQYF. The CDR3 bases are TGTGCCAGCAGCGTAATTAGCGGGGGGTCCAGCACAGATACGCAGTATTTT.